This TCR beta chain comes out of a study of T cells in Graves' hyperthyroidism and ophthalmopathy. The CDR3 loop spans 13 amino acids. V was pared by 2 bases and J by 7 bases, with 9 bases between. There are many counts of this clonotype. Those with hyperthyroidism were 18 to 65 years old, newly diagnosed, and ill for under 2 months. RNA transcripts served as the template for amplifying TCR beta CDR3 regions. TCR CDR3 underwent first-round RT-PCR with the HTBI primer set. TCRdb used MiXCR to reprocess the multiplex PCR reads, holding one entry per CDR3 protein. The sample comprises hundreds of thousands of distinct CDR3 sequences, around a sixth of which are singletons, and approximately 16% rests with the top ten.

This clonotype was sampled from a woman aged 45-59 years with Graves' hyperthyroidism that later progressed to Graves' ophthalmopathy. What was sequenced was blood. The chain carries TRBV12-3 or TRBV12-4 and TRBJ2-1; D not resolved. The CDR3, as DNA: TGTGCCAGCAGTTTAATACGAACGAATGAGCAGTTCTTC. It specifies CASSLIRTNEQFF.